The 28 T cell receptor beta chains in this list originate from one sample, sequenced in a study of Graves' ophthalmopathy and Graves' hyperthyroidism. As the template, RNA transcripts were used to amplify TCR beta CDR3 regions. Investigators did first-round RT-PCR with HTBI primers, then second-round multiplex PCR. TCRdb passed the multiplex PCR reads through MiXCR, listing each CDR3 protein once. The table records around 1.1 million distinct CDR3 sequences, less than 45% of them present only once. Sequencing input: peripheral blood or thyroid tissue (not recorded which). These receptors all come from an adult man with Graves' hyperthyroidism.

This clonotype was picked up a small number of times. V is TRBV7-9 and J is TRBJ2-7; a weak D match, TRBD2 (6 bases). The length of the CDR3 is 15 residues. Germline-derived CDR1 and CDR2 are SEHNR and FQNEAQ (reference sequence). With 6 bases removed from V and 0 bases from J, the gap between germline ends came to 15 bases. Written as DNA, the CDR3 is TGTGCCAGCAGTTCAACTAGCTCCAGCTCCTACGAGCAGTACTTC. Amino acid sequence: CASSSTSSSSYEQYF.

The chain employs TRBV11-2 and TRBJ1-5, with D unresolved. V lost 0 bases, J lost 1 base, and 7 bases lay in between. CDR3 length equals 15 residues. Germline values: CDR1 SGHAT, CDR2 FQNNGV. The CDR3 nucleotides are TGTGCCAGCAGCTTAGACGGCCAGAGCAATCAGCCCCAGCATTTT. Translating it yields CASSLDGQSNQPQHF.

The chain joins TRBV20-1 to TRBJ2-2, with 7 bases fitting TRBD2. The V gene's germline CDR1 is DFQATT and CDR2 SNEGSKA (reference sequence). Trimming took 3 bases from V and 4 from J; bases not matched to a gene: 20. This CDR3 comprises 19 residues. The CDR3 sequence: CSASVIDRRTRRVTGELFF. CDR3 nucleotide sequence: TGCAGTGCTAGCGTCATTGACCGAAGGACTAGGCGGGTCACCGGGGAGCTGTTTTTT.

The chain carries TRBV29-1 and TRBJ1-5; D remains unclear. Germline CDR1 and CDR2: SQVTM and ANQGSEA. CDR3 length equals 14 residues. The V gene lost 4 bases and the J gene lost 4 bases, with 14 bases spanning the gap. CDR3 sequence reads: CSVATGRFNQPQHF. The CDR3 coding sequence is TGCAGCGTTGCGACCGGACGGTTTAATCAGCCCCAGCATTTT.

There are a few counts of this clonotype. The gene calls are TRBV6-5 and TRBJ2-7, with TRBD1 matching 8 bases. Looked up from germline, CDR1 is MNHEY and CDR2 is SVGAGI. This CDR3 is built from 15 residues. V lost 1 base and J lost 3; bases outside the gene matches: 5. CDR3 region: CASSYFPGQVYEQYF. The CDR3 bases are TGTGCCAGCAGTTACTTCCCGGGACAGGTCTACGAGCAGTACTTC.

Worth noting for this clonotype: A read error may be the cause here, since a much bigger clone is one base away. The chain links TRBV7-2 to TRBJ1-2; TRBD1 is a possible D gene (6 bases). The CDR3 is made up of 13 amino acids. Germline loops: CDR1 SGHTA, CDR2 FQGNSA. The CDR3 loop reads CAGSLSDSYGYTF. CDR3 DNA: TGTGCCGGCAGCTTGTCGGACAGCTATGGCTACACCTTC.

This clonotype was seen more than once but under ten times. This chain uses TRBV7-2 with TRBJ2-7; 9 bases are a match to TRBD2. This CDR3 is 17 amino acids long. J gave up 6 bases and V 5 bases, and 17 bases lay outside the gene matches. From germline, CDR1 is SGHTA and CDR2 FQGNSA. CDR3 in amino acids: CASSQDVAGGPAGEQYF. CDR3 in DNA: TGTGCCAGCAGCCAAGATGTGGCGGGAGGGCCCGCTGGCGAGCAGTACTTC. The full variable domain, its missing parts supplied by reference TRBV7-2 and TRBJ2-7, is GAGVSQSPSNKVTEKGKDVELRCDPISGHTALYWYRQSLGQGLEFLIYFQGNSAPDKSGLPSDRFSAERTGGSVSTLTIQRTQQEDSAVYLCASSQDVAGGPAGEQYFGPGTRLTVT.

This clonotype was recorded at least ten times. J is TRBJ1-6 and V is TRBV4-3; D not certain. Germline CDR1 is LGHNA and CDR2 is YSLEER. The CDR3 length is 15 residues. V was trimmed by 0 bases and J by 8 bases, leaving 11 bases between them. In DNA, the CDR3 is TGCGCCAGCAGCCAAGAGTCGCACAGCGATTCACCCCTCCACTTT. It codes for CASSQESHSDSPLHF.

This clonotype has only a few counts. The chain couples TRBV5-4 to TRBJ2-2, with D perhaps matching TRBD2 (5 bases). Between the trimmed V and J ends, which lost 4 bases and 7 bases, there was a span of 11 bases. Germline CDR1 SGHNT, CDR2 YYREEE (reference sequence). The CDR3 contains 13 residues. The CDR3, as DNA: TGTGCCAGCAGCGCAACTAGGCACGGGGAGCTGTTTTTT. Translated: CASSATRHGELFF.

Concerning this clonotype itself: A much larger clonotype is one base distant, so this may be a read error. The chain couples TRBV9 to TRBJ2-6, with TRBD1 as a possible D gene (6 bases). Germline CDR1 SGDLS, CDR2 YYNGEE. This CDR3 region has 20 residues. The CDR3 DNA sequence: TGTGTCAGCAGCGTAGCGATCGGACAGATTTCAATCTCTGGGGCCAACGTCCTGACTTTC. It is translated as CVSSVAIGQISISGANVLTF. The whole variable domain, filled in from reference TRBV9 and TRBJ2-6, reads DSGVTQTPKHLITATGQRVTLRCSPRSGDLSVYWYQQSLDQGLQFLIQYYNGEERAKGNILERFSAQQFPDLHSELNLSSLELGDSALYFCVSSVAIGQISISGANVLTFGAGSRLTVL.

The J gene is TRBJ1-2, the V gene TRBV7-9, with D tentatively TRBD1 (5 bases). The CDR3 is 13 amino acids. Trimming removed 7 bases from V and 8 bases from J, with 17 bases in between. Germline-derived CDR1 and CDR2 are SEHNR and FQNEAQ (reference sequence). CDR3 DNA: TGTGCCAGCATACCTAGCCCAGGGATAGGCTACACCTTC. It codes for CASIPSPGIGYTF.

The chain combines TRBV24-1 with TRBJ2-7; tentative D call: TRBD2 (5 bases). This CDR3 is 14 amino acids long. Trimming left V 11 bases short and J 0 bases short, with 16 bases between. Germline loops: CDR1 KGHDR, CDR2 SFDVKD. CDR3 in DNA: TGTGCCAGCGGGCCCGGACGGAGCTCCTACGAGCAGTACTTC. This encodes CASGPGRSSYEQYF.

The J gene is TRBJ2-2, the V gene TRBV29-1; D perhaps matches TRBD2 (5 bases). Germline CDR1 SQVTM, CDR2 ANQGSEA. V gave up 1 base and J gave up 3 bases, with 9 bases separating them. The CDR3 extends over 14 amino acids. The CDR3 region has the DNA TGCAGCGTTGAAGTTGAGAGGGACACCGGGGAGCTGTTTTTT. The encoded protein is CSVEVERDTGELFF.

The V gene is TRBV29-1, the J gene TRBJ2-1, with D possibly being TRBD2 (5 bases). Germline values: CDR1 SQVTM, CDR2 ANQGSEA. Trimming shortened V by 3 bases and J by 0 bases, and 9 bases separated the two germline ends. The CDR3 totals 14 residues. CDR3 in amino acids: CSVEGGSSYNEQFF. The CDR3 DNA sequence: TGCAGCGTTGAGGGTGGGAGCTCCTACAATGAGCAGTTCTTC.

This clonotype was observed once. CDR3 amino acids: CAWSVAGSEQYF. CDR3 nucleotide sequence: TGTGCCTGGAGTGTCGCAGGATCCGAGCAGTACTTC. J is TRBJ2-7 and V is TRBV30; D uncertain. Per germline, CDR1 GTSNPN and CDR2 SVGIG (reference sequence). CDR3 length: 12 residues. The ends were cut back, 0 bases at V and 6 bases at J, with 9 bases in the middle.

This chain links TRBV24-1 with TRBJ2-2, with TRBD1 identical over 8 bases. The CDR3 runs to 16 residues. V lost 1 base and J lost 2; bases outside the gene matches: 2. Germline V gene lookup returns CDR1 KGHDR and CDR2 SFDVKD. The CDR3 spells CATSDFGTGNTGELFF. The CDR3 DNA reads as TGTGCCACCAGTGATTTCGGGACAGGCAACACCGGGGAGCTGTTTTTT.

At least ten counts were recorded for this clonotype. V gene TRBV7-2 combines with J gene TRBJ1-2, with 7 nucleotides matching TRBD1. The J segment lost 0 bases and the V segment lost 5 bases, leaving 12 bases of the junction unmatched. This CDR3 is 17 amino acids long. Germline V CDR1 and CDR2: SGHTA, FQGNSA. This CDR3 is CASSVRPGTDANYGYTF. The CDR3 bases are TGTGCCAGCAGCGTTCGGCCCGGGACAGACGCTAACTATGGCTACACCTTC.

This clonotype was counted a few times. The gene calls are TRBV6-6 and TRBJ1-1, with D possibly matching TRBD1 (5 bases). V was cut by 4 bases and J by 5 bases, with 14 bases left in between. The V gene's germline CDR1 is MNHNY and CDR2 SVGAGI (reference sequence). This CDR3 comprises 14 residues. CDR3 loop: CASSWNLQGTEAFF. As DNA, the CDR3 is TGTGCCAGCAGTTGGAACCTCCAGGGTACTGAAGCTTTCTTT.

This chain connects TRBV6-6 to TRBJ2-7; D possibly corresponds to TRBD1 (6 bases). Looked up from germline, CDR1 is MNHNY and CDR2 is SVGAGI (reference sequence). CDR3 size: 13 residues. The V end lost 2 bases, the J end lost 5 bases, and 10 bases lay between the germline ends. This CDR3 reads CASSYETGHEQYF. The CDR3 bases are TGTGCCAGCAGTTACGAGACAGGTCACGAGCAGTACTTC.

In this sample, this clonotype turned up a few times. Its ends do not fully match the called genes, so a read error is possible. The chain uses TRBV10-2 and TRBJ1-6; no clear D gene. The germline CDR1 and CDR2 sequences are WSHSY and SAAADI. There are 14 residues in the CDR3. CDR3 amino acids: CASSYSANNSPLHF. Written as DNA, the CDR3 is TGTGCCAGCAGTTACTCGGCTAATAATTCACCCCTCCACTTT.

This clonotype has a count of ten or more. The chain's CDR3 is CSALGPAVYGYTF. CDR3 sequence (DNA): TGCAGTGCCTTGGGGCCCGCTGTCTATGGCTACACCTTC. The chain is built from TRBV20-1 and TRBJ1-2; TRBD1 is a possible D gene (5 bases). The germline V gene has CDR1 DFQATT and CDR2 SNEGSKA (reference sequence). The CDR3 is made up of 13 amino acids. Trimming took 6 bases from V and 4 from J, leaving 15 bases between them.

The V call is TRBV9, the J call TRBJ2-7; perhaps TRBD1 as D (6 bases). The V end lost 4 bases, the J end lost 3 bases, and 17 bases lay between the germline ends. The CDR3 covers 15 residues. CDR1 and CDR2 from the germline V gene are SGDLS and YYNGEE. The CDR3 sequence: CASSPKGQGGYEQYF. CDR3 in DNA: TGTGCCAGCAGCCCGAAAGGACAAGGGGGCTACGAGCAGTACTTC.

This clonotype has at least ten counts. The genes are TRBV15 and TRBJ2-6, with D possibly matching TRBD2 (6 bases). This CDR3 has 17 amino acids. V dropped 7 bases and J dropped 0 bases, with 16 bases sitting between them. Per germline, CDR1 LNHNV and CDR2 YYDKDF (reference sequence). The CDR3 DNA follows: TGTGCCACCACCGGGACTGAACTATACTCTGGGGCCAACGTCCTGACTTTC. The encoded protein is CATTGTELYSGANVLTF.

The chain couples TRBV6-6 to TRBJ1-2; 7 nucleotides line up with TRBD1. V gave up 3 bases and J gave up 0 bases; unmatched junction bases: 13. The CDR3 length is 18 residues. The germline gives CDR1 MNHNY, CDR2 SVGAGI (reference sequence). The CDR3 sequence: CASSYRGQQELANYGYTF. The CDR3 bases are TGTGCCAGCAGTTATCGGGGACAGCAAGAATTAGCTAACTATGGCTACACCTTC.

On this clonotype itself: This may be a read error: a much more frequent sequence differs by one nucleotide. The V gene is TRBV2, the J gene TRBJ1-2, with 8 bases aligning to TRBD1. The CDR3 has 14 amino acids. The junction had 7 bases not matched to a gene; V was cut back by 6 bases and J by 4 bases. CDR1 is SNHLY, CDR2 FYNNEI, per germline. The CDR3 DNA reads TGTGCCAGCAGCTACGACAGGGGCCCCTATGGCTACACCTTC. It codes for CASSYDRGPYGYTF.

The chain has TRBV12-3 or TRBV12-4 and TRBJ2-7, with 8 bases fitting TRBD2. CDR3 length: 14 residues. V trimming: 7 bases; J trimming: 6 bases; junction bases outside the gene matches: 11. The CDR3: CASIHRGGSGEQYF. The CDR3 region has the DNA TGTGCCAGCATCCACCGCGGGGGGTCAGGCGAGCAGTACTTC.

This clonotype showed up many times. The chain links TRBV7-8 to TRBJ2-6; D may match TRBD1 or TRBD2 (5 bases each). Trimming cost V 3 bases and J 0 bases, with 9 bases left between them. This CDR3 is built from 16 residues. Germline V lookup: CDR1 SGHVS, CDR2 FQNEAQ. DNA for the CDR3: TGTGCCAGCAGCTTGTTGGGGACCTCTGGGGCCAACGTCCTGACTTTC. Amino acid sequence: CASSLLGTSGANVLTF. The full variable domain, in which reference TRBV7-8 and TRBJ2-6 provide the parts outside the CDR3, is GAGVSQSPRYKVAKRGQDVALRCDPISGHVSLFWYQQALGQGPEFLTYFQNEAQLDKSGLPSDRFFAERPEGSVSTLKIQRTQQEDSAVYLCASSLLGTSGANVLTFGAGSRLTVL.

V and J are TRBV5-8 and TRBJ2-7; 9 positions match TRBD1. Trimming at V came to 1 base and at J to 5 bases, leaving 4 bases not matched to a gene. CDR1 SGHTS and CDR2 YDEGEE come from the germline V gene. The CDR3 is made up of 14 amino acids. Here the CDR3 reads CASSLFTGGDEQYF. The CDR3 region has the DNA TGTGCCAGCAGCTTGTTTACAGGGGGCGACGAGCAGTACTTC.